The T cell receptor (beta chain) under discussion was sequenced for a study of post-analysis software for immune sequencing data. About the research overall: Relapsing-remitting, secondary progressive and progressive-relapsing forms made up the multiple sclerosis disease courses.

The CDR3 length is 16 residues. The germline V gene encodes CDR1 LGHNA and CDR2 YNFKEQ. Trimming cost V 1 base and J 0 bases; bases outside gene matches: 5. Study-wide findings and caveats: Clustering by F measure revealed strong co-clustering among samples prepared together in one batch. Normalized Chao1 diversity was significantly lower in multiple sclerosis patients than in controls. Patients carried several TRBV segments more frequently than controls did, and TRBV5-6, TRBV5-1 and TRBV20-1 were among them.

Each TCR beta cDNA library carried unique molecular identifiers. TCRdb ran MiXCR on the PCR reads and lists one entry per CDR3 protein. The data hold approximately 630,000 distinct CDR3 sequences, with 59% observed a single time. With regard to this clonotype: The antigen remains unidentified.

The chain uses TRBV4-2 and TRBJ2-7; 8 nucleotides agree with TRBD2. Material: blood. This clonotype was obtained from a girl aged 2 to 10 with multiple sclerosis. The CDR3 spells CASSQGSSGSSYEQYF. CDR3 bases: TGTGCCAGCAGCCAAGGGTCGAGCGGGAGCTCCTACGAGCAGTACTTC.